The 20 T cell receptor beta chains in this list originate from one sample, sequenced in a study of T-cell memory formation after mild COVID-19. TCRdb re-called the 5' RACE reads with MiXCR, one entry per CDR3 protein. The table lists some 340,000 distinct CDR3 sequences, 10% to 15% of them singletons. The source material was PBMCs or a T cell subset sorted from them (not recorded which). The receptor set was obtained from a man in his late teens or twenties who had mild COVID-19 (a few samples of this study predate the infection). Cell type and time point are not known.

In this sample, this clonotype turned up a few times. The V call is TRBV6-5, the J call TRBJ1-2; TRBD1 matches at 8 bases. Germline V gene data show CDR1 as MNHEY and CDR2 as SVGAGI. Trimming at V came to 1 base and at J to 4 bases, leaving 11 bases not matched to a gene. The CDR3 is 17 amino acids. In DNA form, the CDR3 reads TGTGCCAGCAGTTACTTTGCTCCGGGACAGGCGAGCTATGGCTACACCTTC. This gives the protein CASSYFAPGQASYGYTF.

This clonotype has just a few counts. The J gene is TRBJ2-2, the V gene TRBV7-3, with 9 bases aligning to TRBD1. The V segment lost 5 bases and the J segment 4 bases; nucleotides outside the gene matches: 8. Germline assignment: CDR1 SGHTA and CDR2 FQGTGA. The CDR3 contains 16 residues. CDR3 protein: CASSAPGQGVTGELFF. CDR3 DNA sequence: TGTGCCAGCAGCGCACCGGGACAGGGTGTCACCGGGGAGCTGTTTTTT.

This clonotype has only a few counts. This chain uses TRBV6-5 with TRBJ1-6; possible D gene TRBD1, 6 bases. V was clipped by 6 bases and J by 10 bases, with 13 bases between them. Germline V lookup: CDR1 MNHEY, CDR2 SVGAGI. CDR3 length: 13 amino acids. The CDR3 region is CASSTSGASPLHF. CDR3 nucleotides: TGTGCCAGCAGCACTTCAGGGGCATCACCCCTCCACTTT.

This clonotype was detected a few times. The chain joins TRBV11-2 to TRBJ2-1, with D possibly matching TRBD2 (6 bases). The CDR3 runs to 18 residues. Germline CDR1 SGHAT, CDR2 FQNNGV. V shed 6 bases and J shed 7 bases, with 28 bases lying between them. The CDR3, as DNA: TGTGCCAGCAGACCAGGAGGGGCGGACGGCTCTCCCTTTAATGAGCAGTTCTTC. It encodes CASRPGGADGSPFNEQFF.

The CDR3 is CASSLGTAGGEQYF. The CDR3 region has the DNA TGCGCCAGCAGCTTGGGGACAGCCGGCGGGGAGCAGTACTTC. The chain employs TRBV5-1 and TRBJ2-7; D might be TRBD1 (6 bases). Looked up from germline, CDR1 is SGHRS and CDR2 is YFSETQ. Deletions cut 0 bases from V and 7 bases from J, with 14 bases between. There are 14 residues in the CDR3.

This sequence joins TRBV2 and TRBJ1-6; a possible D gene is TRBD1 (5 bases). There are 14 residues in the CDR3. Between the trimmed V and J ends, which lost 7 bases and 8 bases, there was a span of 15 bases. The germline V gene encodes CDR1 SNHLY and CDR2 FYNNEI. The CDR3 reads CASNTGQWDSPLHF. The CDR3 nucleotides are TGTGCCAGCAACACGGGGCAGTGGGATTCACCCCTCCACTTT. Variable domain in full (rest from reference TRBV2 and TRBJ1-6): EPEVTQTPSHQVTQMGQEVILRCVPISNHLYFYWYRQILGQKVEFLVSFYNNEISEKSEIFDDQFSVERPDGSNFTLKIRSTKLEDSAMYFCASNTGQWDSPLHFGNGTRLTVT.

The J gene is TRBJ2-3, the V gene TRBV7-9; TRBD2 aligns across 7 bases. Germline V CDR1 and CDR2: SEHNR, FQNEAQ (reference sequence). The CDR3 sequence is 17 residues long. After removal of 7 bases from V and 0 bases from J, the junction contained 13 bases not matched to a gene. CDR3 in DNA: TGTGCCAGCATCGCAGCGGGGCGGGTTGGAAGCACAGATACGCAGTATTTT. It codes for CASIAAGRVGSTDTQYF.

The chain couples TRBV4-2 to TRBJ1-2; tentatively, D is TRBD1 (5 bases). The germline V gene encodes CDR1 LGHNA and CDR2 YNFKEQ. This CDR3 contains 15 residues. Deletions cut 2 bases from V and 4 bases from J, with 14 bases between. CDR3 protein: CASSQTSAGGYGYTF. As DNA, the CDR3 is TGTGCCAGCAGCCAAACCTCAGCGGGGGGCTATGGCTACACCTTC.

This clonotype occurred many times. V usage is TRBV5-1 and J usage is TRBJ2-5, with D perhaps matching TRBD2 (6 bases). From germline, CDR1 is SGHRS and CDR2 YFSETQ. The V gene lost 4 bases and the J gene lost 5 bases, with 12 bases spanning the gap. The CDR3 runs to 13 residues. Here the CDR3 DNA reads TGCGCCAGCAGCGGCGGGGCGAGGGAGACCCAGTACTTC. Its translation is CASSGGARETQYF.

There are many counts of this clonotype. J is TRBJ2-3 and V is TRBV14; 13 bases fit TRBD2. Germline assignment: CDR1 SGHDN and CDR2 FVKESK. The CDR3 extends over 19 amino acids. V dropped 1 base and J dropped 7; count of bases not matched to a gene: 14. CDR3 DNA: TGTGCCAGCAGCCAAGCCCCCCGGAGACTAGCGGGGGGCCGGAATACGCAGTATTTT. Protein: CASSQAPRRLAGGRNTQYF.

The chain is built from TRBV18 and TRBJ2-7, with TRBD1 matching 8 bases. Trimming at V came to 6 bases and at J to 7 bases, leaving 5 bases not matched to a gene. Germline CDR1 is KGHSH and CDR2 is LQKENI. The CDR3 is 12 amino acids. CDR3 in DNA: TGTGCCAGCTCCCCAGGGGGCGAGGAGCAGTACTTC. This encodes CASSPGGEEQYF.

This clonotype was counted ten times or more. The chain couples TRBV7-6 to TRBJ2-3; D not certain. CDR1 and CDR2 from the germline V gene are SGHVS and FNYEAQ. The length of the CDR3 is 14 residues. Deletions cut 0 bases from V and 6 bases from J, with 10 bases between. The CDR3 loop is CASSLASGPDTQYF. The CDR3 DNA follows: TGTGCCAGCAGCTTAGCCTCAGGTCCCGATACGCAGTATTTT. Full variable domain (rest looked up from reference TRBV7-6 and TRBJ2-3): GAGVSQSPRYKVTKRGQDVALRCDPISGHVSLYWYRQALGQGPEFLTYFNYEAQQDKSGLPNDRFSAERPEGSISTLTIQRTEQRDSAMYRCASSLASGPDTQYFGPGTRLTVL.

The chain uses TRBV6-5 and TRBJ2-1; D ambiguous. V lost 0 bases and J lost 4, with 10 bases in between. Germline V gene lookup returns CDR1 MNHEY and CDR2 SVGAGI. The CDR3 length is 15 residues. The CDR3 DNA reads TGTGCCAGCAGTTACTCTGGGAAGTGGTACAATGAGCAGTTCTTC. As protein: CASSYSGKWYNEQFF.

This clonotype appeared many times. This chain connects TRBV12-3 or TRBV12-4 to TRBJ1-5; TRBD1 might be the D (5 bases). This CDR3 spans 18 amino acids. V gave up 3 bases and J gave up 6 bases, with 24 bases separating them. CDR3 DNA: TGTGCCAGCAGTTTCGGGGGACTGGGACCCGGGAAGGGTCAGCCCCAGCATTTT. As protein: CASSFGGLGPGKGQPQHF.

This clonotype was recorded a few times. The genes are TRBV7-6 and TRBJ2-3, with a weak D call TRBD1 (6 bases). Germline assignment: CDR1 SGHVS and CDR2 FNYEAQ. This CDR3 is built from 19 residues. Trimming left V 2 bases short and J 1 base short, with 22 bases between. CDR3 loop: CASSLFSWGREGGTDTQYF. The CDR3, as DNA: TGTGCCAGCAGCTTATTCTCATGGGGGCGTGAAGGAGGCACAGATACGCAGTATTTT.

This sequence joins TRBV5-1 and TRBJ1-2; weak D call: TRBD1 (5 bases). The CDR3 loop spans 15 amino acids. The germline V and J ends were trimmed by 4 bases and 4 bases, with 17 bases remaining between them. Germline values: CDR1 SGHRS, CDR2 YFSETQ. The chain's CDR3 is CASSNLGRDLYGYTF. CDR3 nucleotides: TGCGCCAGCAGCAATCTCGGCCGGGACCTCTATGGCTACACCTTC.

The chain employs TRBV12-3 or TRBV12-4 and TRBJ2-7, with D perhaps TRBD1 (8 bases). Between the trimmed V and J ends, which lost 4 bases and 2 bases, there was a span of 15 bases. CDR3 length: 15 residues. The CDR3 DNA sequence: TGTGCCAGCAGTTCGGGGGGACAGGACCCCTACGAGCAGTACTTC. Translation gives CASSSGGQDPYEQYF.

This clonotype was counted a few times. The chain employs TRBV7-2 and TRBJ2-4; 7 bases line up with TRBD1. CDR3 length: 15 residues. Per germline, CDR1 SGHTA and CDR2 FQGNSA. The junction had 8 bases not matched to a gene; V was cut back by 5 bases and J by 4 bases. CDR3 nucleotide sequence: TGTGCCAGCAGCACCCGAGTGGGACAGAAAAACATTCAGTACTTC. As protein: CASSTRVGQKNIQYF.

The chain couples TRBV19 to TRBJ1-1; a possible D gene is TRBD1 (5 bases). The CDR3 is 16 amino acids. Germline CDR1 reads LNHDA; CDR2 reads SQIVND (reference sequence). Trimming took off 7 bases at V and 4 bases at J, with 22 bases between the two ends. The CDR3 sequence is CASNSEGIGLPTEAFF. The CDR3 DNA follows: TGTGCCAGTAACTCAGAGGGGATCGGGCTACCCACTGAAGCTTTCTTT.

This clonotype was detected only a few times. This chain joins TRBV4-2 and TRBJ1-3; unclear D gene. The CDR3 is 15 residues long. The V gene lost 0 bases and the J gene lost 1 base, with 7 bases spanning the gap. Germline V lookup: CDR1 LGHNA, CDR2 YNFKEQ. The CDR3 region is CASSQERLSGNTIYF. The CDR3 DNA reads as TGTGCCAGCAGCCAAGAGAGGCTATCTGGAAACACCATATATTTT.